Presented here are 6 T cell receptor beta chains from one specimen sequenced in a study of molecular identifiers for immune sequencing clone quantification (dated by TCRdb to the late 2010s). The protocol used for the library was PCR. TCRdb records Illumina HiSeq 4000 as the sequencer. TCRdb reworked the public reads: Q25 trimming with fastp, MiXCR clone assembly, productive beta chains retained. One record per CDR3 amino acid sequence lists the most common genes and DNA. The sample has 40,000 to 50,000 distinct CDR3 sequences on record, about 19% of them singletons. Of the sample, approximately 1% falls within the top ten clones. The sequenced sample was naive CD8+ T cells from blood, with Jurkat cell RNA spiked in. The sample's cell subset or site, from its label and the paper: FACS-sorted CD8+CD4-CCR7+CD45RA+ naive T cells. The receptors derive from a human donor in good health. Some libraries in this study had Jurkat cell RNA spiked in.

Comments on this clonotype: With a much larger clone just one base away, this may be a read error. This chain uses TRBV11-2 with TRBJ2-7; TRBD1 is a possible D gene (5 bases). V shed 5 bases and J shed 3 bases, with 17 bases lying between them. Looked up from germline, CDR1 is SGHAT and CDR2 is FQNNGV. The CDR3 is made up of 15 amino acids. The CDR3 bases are TGTGCCAGCAGCGACGGAATCGGACAAATCTACGAGCAGTACTTC. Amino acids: CASSDGIGQIYEQYF.

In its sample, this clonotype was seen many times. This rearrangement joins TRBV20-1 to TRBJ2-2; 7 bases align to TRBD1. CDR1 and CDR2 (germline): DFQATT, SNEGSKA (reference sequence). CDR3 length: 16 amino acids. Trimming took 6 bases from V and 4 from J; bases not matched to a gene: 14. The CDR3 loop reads CSAAEGGRGFTGELFF. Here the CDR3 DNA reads TGCAGTGCCGCAGAAGGGGGCAGGGGTTTCACCGGGGAGCTGTTTTTT.

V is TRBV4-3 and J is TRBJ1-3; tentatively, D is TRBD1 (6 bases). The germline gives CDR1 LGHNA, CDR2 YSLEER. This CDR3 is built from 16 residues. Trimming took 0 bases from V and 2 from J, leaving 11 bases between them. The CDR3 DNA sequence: TGCGCCAGCAGCCAAGATTCCGGGACAACTGGAAACACCATATATTTT. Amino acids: CASSQDSGTTGNTIYF.

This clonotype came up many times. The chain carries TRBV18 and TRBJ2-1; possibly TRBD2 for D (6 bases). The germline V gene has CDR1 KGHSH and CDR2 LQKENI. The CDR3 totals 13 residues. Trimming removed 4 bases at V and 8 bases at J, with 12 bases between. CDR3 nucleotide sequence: TGTGCCAGCTCACAGGGTAGCGGCGATGAGCAGTTCTTC. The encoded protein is CASSQGSGDEQFF.

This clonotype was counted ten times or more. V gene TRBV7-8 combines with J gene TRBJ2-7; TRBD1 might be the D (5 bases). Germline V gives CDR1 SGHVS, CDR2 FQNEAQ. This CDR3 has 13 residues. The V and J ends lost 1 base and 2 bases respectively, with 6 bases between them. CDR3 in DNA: TGTGCCAGCAGCTTAGGGGGCACCTACGAGCAGTACTTC. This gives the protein CASSLGGTYEQYF.

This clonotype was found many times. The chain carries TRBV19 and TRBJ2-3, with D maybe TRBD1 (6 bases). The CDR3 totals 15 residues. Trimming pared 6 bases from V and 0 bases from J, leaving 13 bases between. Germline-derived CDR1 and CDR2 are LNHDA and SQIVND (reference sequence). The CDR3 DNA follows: TGTGCCAGTAGCTCCGGGACAACTAGCACAGATACGCAGTATTTT. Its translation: CASSSGTTSTDTQYF.